This T cell receptor (beta chain) was retrieved from a study of T-cell reconstitution after alpha-beta-depleted transplantation in children. During its preparation, the TCRbeta library received unique molecular identifiers. TCRdb re-called the PCR reads through MiXCR, storing one row per CDR3 protein. The sample records around 300,000 distinct CDR3 sequences, 10% being singletons. The table lists this clonotype with many counts. Its antigen is currently unknown. Per germline, CDR1 LNHNV and CDR2 YYDKDF (reference sequence). Unmatched junction bases numbered 7, after V lost 0 bases and J lost 7 bases. This CDR3 spans 16 amino acids. Study findings and constraints: There were some patients whose high TCRbeta diversity at day 60 came from surviving recipient T cells and thymic progenitors.

The sample here was PBMCs, taken before TCRalphabeta/CD19-depleted stem cell transplant. The chain has TRBV15 and TRBJ2-7; 12 bases match TRBD2. The clonotype originates from a boy in the first two years of life with acute myeloid leukemia, due to receive a stem cell transplant. CDR3 protein: CATSRERLAGADEQYF. CDR3 bases: TGTGCCACCAGCAGAGAACGACTAGCGGGAGCAGATGAGCAGTACTTC.